This T cell receptor (beta chain) was sequenced in a study of T cells in Graves' hyperthyroidism and ophthalmopathy. This clonotype has a count of ten or more. Amplified TCR beta CDR3 regions derived from RNA transcripts. A first-round RT-PCR of the TCR CDR3 used the HTBI primer set. TCRdb re-derived calls from the multiplex PCR reads in MiXCR, one entry per CDR3 protein. This table holds some 300,000 distinct CDR3 sequences, about 15% found once. The diagnostic basis comprised clinical symptoms, serum thyroxine and TRAb, thyroid ultrasound and orbital computed tomography. CDR1 SGHTA and CDR2 FQGTGA come from the germline V gene. This CDR3 contains 15 residues. The V end lost 5 bases, the J end lost 4 bases, and 18 bases lay between the germline ends.

Sequenced sample: blood. This clonotype was obtained from a man aged 25-45 years with Graves' hyperthyroidism. This chain connects TRBV7-3 to TRBJ2-7; no clear D gene. In DNA form, the CDR3 reads TGTGCCAGCAGCGTAGGCTCGGAGATAGAGTACGAGCAGTACTTC. Translated: CASSVGSEIEYEQYF.